The 4 T cell receptor beta chains reported below all come from one sample, sequenced in a study of blood T cell repertoires in COVID-19. TCRdb's copy holds only in-frame clones and misses some; the assay was immunoSEQ multiplex PCR. The table includes around 170,000 clones, under 90% detected once. Sequencing was carried out using PBMCs or T cells enriched from blood (not recorded which). Receptors were obtained from a man in his fifties or sixties who had recovered from COVID-19.

The chain joins TRBV18 to TRBJ1-4; 9 nucleotides line up with TRBD1. V was clipped by 2 bases and J by 7 bases; unmatched bases: 8. The germline gives CDR1 KGHSH, CDR2 LQKENI. This CDR3 comprises 16 residues. CDR3 DNA: TGTGCCAGCTCACCATCCTGGACAGGGGTGGCTGAAAAACTGTTTTTT. This translates into CASSPSWTGVAEKLFF.

This clone was counted a few times. CDR3 in amino acids: CATKLTAASNTEAFF. CDR3 nucleotide sequence: TGTGCCACCAAACTGACGGCGGCCTCGAACACTGAAGCTTTCTTT. J is TRBJ1-1 and V is TRBV10-3; no clear D gene. The CDR3 sequence is 15 residues long. Trimming cost V 10 bases and J 1 base, with 19 bases left between them. Germline V CDR1 and CDR2: ENHRY, SYGVKD.

V and J are TRBV6-4 and TRBJ1-1, with 7 positions matching TRBD1. Germline CDR1 and CDR2: MRHNA and SNTAGT. Losses at the gene ends were 1 base for V and 6 bases for J; bases not matched to a gene: 11. The CDR3 totals 16 residues. Here the CDR3 DNA reads TGTGCCAGCAGTGACTTGACAGGGCGCGGACACCCTGAAGCTTTCTTT. Residues: CASSDLTGRGHPEAFF.

This clone was seen more than once but under ten times. The chain links TRBV12-5 to TRBJ1-2, with TRBD1 identical over 8 bases. Germline V gene sequence: CDR1 LGHNT, CDR2 FRNRAP. J gave up 5 bases and V 0 bases, and 17 bases lay outside the gene matches. The CDR3 length is 19 residues. The CDR3 loop reads CASGLVPRTGPIRGYGYTF. The CDR3 DNA follows: TGTGCTAGTGGTTTGGTACCCCGGACAGGGCCCATTCGGGGGTATGGCTACACCTTC.